Each of the 4 T cell receptor beta chains below was sequenced from the same sample in a study of beta chain features in type 1 diabetes. The isolated RNA, all of it, was reverse transcribed, so expressed TCRB transcripts were what got sequenced. The data were produced by immunoSEQ multiplex PCR, yet TCRdb's version contains in-frame clones alone and is incomplete. The sample yields a few hundred thousand clones, 27% seen once. The sequenced sample consisted of central memory CD4+ T cells from blood. All receptors come from a man aged 25-45 years in good health.

A remark on this clone: This likely stems from a read error, as it lies one base from a far larger clone. The same CDR3 also results from other DNA sequences found in this sample. The chain uses TRBV29-1 and TRBJ1-2, with D unclear. The CDR3 sequence is 11 residues long. V lost 4 bases and J 8 bases, leaving 11 bases between the germline ends. In germline, CDR1 is SQVTM, CDR2 ANQGSEA. CDR3 protein: CSVGGYGGYTF. CDR3 in DNA: TGCAGCGTTGGAGGATATGGCGGCTACACCTTC.

This sequence joins TRBV7-2 and TRBJ2-3, with D perhaps TRBD2 (6 bases). This CDR3 is built from 15 residues. The germline V gene encodes CDR1 SGHTA and CDR2 FQGNSA. V lost 2 bases to trimming and J lost 2 bases, with 11 bases between them. CDR3 DNA: TGTGCCAGCAGCTTAACAACGGGAGCCACAGATACGCAGTATTTT. The encoded protein is CASSLTTGATDTQYF.

This rearrangement joins TRBV20-1 to TRBJ2-3; D gene uncertain. V was trimmed by 3 bases and J by 11 bases, leaving 9 bases between them. This CDR3 contains 10 residues. The germline V gene has CDR1 DFQATT and CDR2 SNEGSKA (reference sequence). CDR3 DNA sequence: TGCAGTGCTAGTGAGTTTGGGCAGTATTTT. Translating it yields CSASEFGQYF.

This clone was counted at least ten times. The chain carries TRBV28 and TRBJ2-7; D is ambiguous. The CDR3 totals 11 residues. Trimming shortened V by 7 bases and J by 7 bases, and 11 bases separated the two germline ends. Germline V gives CDR1 MDHEN, CDR2 SYDVKM. The CDR3 DNA reads as TGTGCCAGCATTATGGACCCGGAGCAGTACTTC. Protein sequence: CASIMDPEQYF. The whole variable domain, remainder taken from reference TRBV28 and TRBJ2-7, is DVKVTQSSRYLVKRTGEKVFLECVQDMDHENMFWYRQDPGLGLRLIYFSYDVKMKEKGDIPEGYSVSREKKERFSLILESASTNQTSMYLCASIMDPEQYFGPGTRLTVT.